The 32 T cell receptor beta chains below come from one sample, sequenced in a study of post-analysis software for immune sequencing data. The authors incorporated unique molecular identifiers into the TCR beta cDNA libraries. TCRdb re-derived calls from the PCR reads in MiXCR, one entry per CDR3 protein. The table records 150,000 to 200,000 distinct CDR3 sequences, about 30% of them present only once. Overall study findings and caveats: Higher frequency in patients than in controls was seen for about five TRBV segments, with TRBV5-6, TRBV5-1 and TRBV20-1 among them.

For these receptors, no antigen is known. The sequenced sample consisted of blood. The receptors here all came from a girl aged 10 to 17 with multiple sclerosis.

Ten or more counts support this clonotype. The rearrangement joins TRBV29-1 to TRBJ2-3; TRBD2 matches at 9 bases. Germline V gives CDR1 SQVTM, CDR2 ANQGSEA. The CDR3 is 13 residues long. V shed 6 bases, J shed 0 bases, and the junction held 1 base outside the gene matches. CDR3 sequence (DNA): TGCAGCGTAACTAGCGGGAGCACAGATACGCAGTATTTT. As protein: CSVTSGSTDTQYF.

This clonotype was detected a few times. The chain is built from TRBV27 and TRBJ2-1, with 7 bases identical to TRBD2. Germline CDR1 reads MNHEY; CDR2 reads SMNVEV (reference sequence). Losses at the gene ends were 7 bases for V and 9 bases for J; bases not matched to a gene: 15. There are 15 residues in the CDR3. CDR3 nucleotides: TGTGCCAGCAAAGCACTAGCGAAGGGGAGGGGTGAGCAGTTCTTC. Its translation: CASKALAKGRGEQFF.

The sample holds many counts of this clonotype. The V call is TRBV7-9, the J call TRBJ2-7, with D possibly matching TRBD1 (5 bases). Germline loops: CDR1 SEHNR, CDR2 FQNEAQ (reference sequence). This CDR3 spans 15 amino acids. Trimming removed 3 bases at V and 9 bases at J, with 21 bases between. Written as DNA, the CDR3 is TGTGCCAGCAGCTTCACGTCCGGACAACCTTCTGGGCAGTACTTC. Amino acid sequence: CASSFTSGQPSGQYF.

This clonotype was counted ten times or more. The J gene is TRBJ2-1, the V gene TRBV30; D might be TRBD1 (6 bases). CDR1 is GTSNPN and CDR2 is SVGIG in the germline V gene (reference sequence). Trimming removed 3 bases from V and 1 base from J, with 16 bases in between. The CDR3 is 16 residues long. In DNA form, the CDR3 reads TGTGCCTGGAGCGACAGTCTGACAGGTTCCTACAATGAGCAGTTCTTC. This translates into CAWSDSLTGSYNEQFF. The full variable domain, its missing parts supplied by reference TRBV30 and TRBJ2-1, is SQTIHQWPATLVQPVGSPLSLECTVEGTSNPNLYWYRQAAGRGLQLLFYSVGIGQISSEVPQNLSASRPQDRQFILSSKKLLLSDSGFYLCAWSDSLTGSYNEQFFGPGTRLTVL.

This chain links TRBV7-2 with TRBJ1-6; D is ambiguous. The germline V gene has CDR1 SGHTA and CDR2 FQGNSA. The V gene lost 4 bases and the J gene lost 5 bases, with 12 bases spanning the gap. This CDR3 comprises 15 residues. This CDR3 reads CASSSRAKNNSPLHF. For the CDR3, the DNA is TGTGCCAGCAGCTCCCGGGCCAAAAATAATTCACCCCTCCACTTT.

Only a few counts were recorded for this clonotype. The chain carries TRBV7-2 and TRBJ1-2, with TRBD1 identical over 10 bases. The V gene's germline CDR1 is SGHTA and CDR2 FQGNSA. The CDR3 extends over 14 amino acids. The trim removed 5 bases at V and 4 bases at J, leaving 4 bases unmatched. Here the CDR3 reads CASSPTGGVYGYTF. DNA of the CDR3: TGTGCCAGCAGCCCGACAGGGGGCGTCTATGGCTACACCTTC.

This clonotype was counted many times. The CDR3: CSALLAGALDTQYF. As DNA, the CDR3 is TGCAGTGCCTTACTAGCGGGAGCGCTGGATACGCAGTATTTT. The chain recombines TRBV20-1 with TRBJ2-3; 11 nucleotides match TRBD2. CDR1 is DFQATT, CDR2 SNEGSKA, per germline (reference sequence). With V trimmed by 6 bases and J by 6 bases, 8 bases remained unmatched. The CDR3 runs to 14 residues.

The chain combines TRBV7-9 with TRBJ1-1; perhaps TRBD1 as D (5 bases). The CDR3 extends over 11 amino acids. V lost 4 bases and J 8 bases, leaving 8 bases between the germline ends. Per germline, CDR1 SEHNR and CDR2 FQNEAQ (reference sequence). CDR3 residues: CASSSKGEAFF. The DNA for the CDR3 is TGTGCCAGCAGCTCAAAGGGGGAAGCTTTCTTT.

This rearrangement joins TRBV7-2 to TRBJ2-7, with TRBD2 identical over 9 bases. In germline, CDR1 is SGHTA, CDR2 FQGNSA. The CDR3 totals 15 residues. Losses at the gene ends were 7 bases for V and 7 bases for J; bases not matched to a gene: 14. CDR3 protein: CASTSGGRRDNEQYF. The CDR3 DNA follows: TGTGCCAGCACCAGCGGGGGGAGAAGGGACAATGAGCAGTACTTC.

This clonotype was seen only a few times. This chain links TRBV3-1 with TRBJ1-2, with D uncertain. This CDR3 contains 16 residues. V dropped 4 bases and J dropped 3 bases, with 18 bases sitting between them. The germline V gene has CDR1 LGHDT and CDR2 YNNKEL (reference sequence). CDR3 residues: CASSRAVDFPDYGYTF. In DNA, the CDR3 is TGTGCCAGCAGCCGAGCAGTGGATTTTCCGGACTATGGCTACACCTTC.

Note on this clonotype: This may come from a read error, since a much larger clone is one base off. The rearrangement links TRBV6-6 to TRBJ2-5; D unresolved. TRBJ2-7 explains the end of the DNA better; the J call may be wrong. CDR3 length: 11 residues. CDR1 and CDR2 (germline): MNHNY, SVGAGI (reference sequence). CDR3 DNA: TGTGCCAGCAGTCCGTCCGGCGAGCAGTACTTC. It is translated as CASSPSGEQYF.

In DNA form, the CDR3 reads TGTGCCAGCCACCCAGGTGGGAGAAGATCCTCCTACGAGCAGTACTTC. This gives the protein CASHPGGRRSSYEQYF. The V and J genes are TRBV2 and TRBJ2-7; TRBD2 is a possible D gene (5 bases). Germline V gene data show CDR1 as SNHLY and CDR2 as FYNNEI. The CDR3 length is 16 residues. V was shortened by 8 bases and J by 0 bases, with 20 bases between the two germline ends.

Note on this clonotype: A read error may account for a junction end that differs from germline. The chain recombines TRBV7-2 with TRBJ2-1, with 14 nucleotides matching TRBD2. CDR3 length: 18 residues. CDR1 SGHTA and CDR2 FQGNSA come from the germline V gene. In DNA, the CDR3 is TGTGCCAGCGGCTTAGCGCCTGGGACTAGCGGGAGAGGCAATGAGCAGTTCTTC. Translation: CASGLAPGTSGRGNEQFF.

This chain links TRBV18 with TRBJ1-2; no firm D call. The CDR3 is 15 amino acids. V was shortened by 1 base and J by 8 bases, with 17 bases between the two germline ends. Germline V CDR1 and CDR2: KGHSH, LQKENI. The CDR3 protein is CASSPLTGVEGGYTF. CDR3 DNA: TGTGCCAGCTCACCACTAACCGGGGTTGAAGGAGGCTACACCTTC.

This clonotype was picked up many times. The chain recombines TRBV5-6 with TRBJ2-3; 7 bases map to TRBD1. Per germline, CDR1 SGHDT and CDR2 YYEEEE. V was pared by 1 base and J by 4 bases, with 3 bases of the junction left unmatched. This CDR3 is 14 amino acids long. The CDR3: CASSLYRGADTQYF. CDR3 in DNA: TGTGCCAGCAGCTTGTACAGGGGTGCAGATACGCAGTATTTT.

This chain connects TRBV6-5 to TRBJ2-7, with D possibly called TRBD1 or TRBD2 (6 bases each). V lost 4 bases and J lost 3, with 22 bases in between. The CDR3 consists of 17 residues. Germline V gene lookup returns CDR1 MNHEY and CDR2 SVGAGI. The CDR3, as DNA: TGTGCCAGCAGTTTAGGCCGAGGGGGAGGTGGTAGCTACGAGCAGTACTTC. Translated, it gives CASSLGRGGGGSYEQYF.

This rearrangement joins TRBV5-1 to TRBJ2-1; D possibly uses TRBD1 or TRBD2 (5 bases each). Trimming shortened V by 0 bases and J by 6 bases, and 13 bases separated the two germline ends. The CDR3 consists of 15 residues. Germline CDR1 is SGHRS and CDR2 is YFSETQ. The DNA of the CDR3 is TGCGCCAGCAGCTTGGGCCCCATCGGGGCCAATGAGCAGTTCTTC. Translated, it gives CASSLGPIGANEQFF.

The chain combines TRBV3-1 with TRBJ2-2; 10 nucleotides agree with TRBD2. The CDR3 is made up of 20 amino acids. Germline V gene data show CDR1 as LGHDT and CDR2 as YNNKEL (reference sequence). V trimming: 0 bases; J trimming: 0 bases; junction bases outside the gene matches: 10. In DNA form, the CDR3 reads TGTGCCAGCAGCCAAGAATCGTGGCTAGCGGGAGCCGCGAACACCGGGGAGCTGTTTTTT. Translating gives CASSQESWLAGAANTGELFF.

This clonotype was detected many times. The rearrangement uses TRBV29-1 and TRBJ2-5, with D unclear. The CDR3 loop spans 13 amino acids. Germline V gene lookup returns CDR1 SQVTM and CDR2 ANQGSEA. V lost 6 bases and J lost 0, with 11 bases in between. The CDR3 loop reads CSVSHPYQETQYF. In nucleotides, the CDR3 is TGCAGCGTCTCACACCCGTACCAAGAGACCCAGTACTTC.

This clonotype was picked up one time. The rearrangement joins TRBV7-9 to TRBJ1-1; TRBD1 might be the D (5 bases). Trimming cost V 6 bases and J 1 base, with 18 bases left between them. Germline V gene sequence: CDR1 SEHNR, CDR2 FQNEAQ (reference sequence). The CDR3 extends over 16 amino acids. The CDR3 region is CASRLRIRGRNTEAFF. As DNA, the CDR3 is TGTGCCAGCAGGCTTAGAATTCGGGGGAGGAACACTGAAGCTTTCTTT.

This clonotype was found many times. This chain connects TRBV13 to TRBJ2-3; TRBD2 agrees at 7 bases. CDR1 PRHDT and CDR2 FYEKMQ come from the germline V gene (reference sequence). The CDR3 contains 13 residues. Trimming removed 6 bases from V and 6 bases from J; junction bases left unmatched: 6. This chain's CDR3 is CASRPKGGDTQYF. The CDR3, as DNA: TGTGCCAGCAGACCAAAGGGAGGGGATACGCAGTATTTT.

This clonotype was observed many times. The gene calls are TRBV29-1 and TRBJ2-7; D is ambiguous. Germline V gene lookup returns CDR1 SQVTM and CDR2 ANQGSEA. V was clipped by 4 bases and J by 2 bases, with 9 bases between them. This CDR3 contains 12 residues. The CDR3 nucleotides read TGCAGCGTTGTTGGTGATACCTACGAGCAGTACTTC. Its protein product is CSVVGDTYEQYF.

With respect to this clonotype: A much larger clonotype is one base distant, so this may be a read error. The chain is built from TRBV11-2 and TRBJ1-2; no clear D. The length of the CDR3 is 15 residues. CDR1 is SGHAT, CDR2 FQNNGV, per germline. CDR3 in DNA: TGTGTCAGCAGCTTAGACCGGGATACAAACGATGACTACACCTTC. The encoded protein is CVSSLDRDTNDDYTF. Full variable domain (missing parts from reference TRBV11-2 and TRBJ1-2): EAGVAQSPRYKIIEKRQSVAFWCNPISGHATLYWYQQILGQGPKLLIQFQNNGVVDDSQLPKDRFSAERLKGVDSTLKIQPAKLEDSAVYLCVSSLDRDTNDDYTFGSGTRLTVV.

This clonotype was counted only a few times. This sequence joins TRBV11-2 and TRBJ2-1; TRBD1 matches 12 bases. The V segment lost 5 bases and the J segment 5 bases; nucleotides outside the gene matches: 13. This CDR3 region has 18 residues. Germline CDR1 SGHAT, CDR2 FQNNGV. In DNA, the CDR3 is TGTGCCAGCAGCCCGGGGACAGGGGGCTTTTCTTCGGACAATGAGCAGTTCTTC. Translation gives CASSPGTGGFSSDNEQFF.

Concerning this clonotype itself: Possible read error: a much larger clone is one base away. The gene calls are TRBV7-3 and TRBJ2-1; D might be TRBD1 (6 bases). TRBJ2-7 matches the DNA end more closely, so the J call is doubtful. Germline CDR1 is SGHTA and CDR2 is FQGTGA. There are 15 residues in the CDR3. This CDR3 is CASSSSMDRYNEQYF. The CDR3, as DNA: TGTGCCAGCAGCTCCTCAATGGACAGATACAATGAGCAGTACTTC.

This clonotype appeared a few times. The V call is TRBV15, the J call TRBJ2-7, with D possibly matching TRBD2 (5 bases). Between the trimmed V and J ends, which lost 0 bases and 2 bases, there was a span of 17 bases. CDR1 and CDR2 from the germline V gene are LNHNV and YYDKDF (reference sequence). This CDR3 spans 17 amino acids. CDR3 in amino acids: CATSRESLREPTYEQYF. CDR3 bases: TGTGCCACCAGCAGAGAATCTTTAAGGGAGCCAACCTACGAGCAGTACTTC. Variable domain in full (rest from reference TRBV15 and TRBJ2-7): DAMVIQNPRYQVTQFGKPVTLSCSQTLNHNVMYWYQQKSSQAPKLLFHYYDKDFNNEADTPDNFQSRRPNTSFCFLDIRSPGLGDTAMYLCATSRESLREPTYEQYFGPGTRLTVT.

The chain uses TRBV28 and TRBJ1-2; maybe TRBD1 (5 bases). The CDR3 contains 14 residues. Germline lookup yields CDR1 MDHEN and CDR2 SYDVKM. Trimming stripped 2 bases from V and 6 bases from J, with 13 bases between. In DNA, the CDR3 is TGTGCCAGCAGTTTAAGGGGCTACGCCCATGGCTACACCTTC. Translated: CASSLRGYAHGYTF.

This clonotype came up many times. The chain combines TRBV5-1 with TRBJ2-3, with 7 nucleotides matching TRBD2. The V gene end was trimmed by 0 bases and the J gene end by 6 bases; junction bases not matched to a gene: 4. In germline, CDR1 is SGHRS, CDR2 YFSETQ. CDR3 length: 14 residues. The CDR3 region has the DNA TGCGCCAGCAGCTTGGGGGAGGGCCACGATACGCAGTATTTT. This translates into CASSLGEGHDTQYF.

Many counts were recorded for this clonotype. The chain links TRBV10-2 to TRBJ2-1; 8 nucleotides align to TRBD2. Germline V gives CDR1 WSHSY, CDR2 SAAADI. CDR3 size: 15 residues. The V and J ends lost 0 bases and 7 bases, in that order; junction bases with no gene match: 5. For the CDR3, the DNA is TGCGCCAGCAGTGAGTCTAGCGGGAACGGGAATGAGCAGTTCTTC. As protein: CASSESSGNGNEQFF.

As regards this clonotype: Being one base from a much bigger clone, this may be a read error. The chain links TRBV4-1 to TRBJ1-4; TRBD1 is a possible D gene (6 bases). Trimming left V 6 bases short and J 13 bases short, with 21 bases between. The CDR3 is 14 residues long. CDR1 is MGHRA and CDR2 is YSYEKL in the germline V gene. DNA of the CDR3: TGCGCCAGCAGAGCAGGGCTAGGAGGGGGAAGACTGTTTTTT. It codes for CASRAGLGGGRLFF.

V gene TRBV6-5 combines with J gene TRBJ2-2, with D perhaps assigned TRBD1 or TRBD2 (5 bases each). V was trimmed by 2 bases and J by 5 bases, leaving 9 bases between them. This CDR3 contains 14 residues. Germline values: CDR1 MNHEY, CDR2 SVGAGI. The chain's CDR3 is CASSYQGGTGELFF. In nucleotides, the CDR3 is TGTGCCAGCAGTTACCAGGGCGGGACCGGGGAGCTGTTTTTT.

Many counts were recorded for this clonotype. The CDR3 sequence: CASSQPGASEQFF. The CDR3 DNA reads as TGCGCCAGCAGCCAACCAGGGGCCAGCGAGCAGTTCTTC. This chain uses TRBV4-1 with TRBJ2-1, with D possibly being TRBD1 (6 bases). Germline assignment: CDR1 MGHRA and CDR2 YSYEKL. The CDR3 runs 13 residues. V was trimmed by 2 bases and J by 10 bases, leaving 12 bases between them.